The source of this T cell receptor (beta chain) is a study of CD8 T cells in Susac syndrome. This clonotype was counted between two and nine times. A quantity of roughly 0.5 to 1 ug RNA underwent reverse transcription using random hexamers. Amplification of TCR beta CDR3 used immunoSEQ multiplex PCR across 54 Vbeta and 13 Jbeta. TCRdb re-derived calls from the immunoSEQ multiplex PCR reads in MiXCR, one entry per CDR3 protein. Among 250,000 to 350,000 distinct CDR3 sequences, approximately 90% were seen once, and the ten largest hold less than 0.08%. V was pared by 4 bases and J by 2 bases, with 1 base of the junction left unmatched. The CDR3 contains 13 residues. CDR1 is KGHSH and CDR2 is LQKENI in the germline V gene. From blood CD8+ and CD4+ T cells, TCR beta sequences were generated. The multiple sclerosis controls were treatment-naive patients with relapsing-remitting disease that was stable or active. Negative isolation was used for CD8+ and CD4+ T cells, and FACS enrichment was applied to TEMRA cells.

V gene TRBV18 combines with J gene TRBJ2-7, with 8 bases lining up with TRBD1. Sequencing was performed on CD4+ T cells from PBMCs. This clonotype was obtained from a human donor with multiple sclerosis. This chain's CDR3 is CASSRTGTYEQYF. CDR3 sequence (DNA): TGTGCCAGCTCACGGACAGGGACCTACGAGCAGTACTTC. Using reference TRBV18 and TRBJ2-7 for the parts outside the CDR3, the full variable domain is NAGVMQNPRHLVRRRGQEARLRCSPMKGHSHVYWYRQLPEEGLKFMVYLQKENIIDESGMPKERFSAEFPKEGPSILRIQQVVRGDSAAYFCASSRTGTYEQYFGPGTRLTVT.